The clone carrying this T cell receptor (beta chain) has just a few counts. The antigen remains unidentified. Individual cDNA molecules each received unique molecular identifiers attached to them. TCRdb re-called the 5' RACE reads through MiXCR, storing one row per CDR3 protein. Of 100,000 to 150,000 distinct CDR3 sequences in the sample, 15% are singletons; the top ten hold 20% to 25%. The sample is drawn from a study of early T cells in non-severe SARS-CoV-2 infection. In the study overall: Sequencing of bulk RNA from unsorted whole blood was done, without chain pairing. Whole-study findings and limits: Matches to VDJdb favored anti-spike CD8 responses and missed private and CD4 specificities.

This CDR3 spans 14 amino acids. V lost 3 bases and J 11 bases, leaving 16 bases between the germline ends. Sequencing was done on a sample of whole blood. The receptor was derived from an adult who was a healthcare worker with PCR-confirmed SARS-CoV-2 infection or an uninfected control (not recorded which). This chain uses TRBV12-3 or TRBV12-4 with TRBJ1-4; D call uncertain. The CDR3 nucleotides are TGTGCCAGCAGTTTTACGGCGCAGGAAGGGAAACTGTTTTTT. Encoded protein: CASSFTAQEGKLFF.